The clone carrying this T cell receptor (beta chain) was detected only a few times. Each 20-30 mg portion of unsorted bulk tissue served as the source for co-extraction of RNA and DNA. The source of the sample is a study of tumor-infiltrating lymphocytes in primary liver carcinoma. The template, about 500 ng total RNA, yielded TCR beta cDNA made with a constant-region primer. Modified slightly, ARM-PCR produced TCR beta libraries over three nested multiplex PCR rounds. TCRdb fed the multiplex PCR reads into MiXCR, producing one record per CDR3 protein. This sample yields roughly 120,000 distinct CDR3 sequences, of which 64% are seen a single time; 8.4% belongs to the top ten. The receptor was derived from a woman between 55 and 75 years old with primary liver carcinoma and hepatitis B virus infection. The sample was liver tumor tissue from sampling region 3. Subset indicated: tumor region T3, left-lateral pole.

Written as DNA, the CDR3 is TGCAGTGCTCTGGCGGGAGTCTACGAGCAGTACTTC. It translates to CSALAGVYEQYF. The gene calls are TRBV20-1 and TRBJ2-7; 7 bases are a match to TRBD2. CDR1 and CDR2 (germline): DFQATT, SNEGSKA (reference sequence). There are 12 residues in the CDR3. With V trimmed by 5 bases and J by 3 bases, 4 bases remained unmatched.